The 7 T cell receptor beta chains given below trace back to one sample, sequenced in a study of cytomegalovirus exposure and HLA in healthy donors (dated by TCRdb to 2016 to 2017). Library generation was performed with the immunoSEQ multiplex PCR assay. For the multiplex PCR, a mixture combining 60 forward primers for TCR Vbeta segments and 13 reverse primers for TCR Jbeta segments was used. The immuneACCESS repertoire file appears here via TCRdb, limited to in-frame rearrangements. These files lack a portion of the clones; in checked studies, under half of the deficit traces to unresolved V genes, and the cause of the others is not known. The sample table holds about 180,000 clones, of which around 80% were seen once. The ten most abundant clones make up approximately 3.7% of the sample. The material sequenced was PBMCs. These receptors were taken from a woman between 55 and 75 years old in good health and CMV-seropositive.

This clone has more than one count but fewer than ten. The V and J genes are TRBV9 and TRBJ2-1, with TRBD1 identical over 9 bases. The CDR3 totals 15 residues. CDR1 and CDR2 from the germline V gene are SGDLS and YYNGEE. J lost 8 bases, V lost 1 base, and 7 bases had no gene match. CDR3 sequence reads: CASSVWDRARDEQFF. CDR3 nucleotides: TGTGCCAGCAGCGTATGGGACAGGGCTCGCGATGAGCAGTTCTTC.

In its sample, this clone was seen once. J is TRBJ1-5 and V is TRBV30, with 10 bases fitting TRBD1. Germline-derived CDR1 and CDR2 are GTSNPN and SVGIG (reference sequence). J gave up 6 bases and V 5 bases, and 7 bases lay outside the gene matches. The CDR3 length is 14 residues. The CDR3 DNA sequence: TGTGCCTGGGCCGGACAGGGGGGACTTCAGCCCCAGCATTTT. Translated: CAWAGQGGLQPQHF. The variable domain in full, completed from reference TRBV30 and TRBJ1-5, reads SQTIHQWPATLVQPVGSPLSLECTVEGTSNPNLYWYRQAAGRGLQLLFYSVGIGQISSEVPQNLSASRPQDRQFILSSKKLLLSDSGFYLCAWAGQGGLQPQHFGDGTRLSIL.

The chain joins TRBV28 to TRBJ2-1; 9 bases are shared with TRBD2. The CDR3 totals 15 residues. The junction had 8 bases not matched to a gene; V was cut back by 8 bases and J by 3 bases. Germline V CDR1 and CDR2: MDHEN, SYDVKM. The CDR3 DNA reads as TGTGCCAGCGGGTCCGGGACTAGCAGCTACAATGAGCAGTTCTTC. This encodes CASGSGTSSYNEQFF.

The V and J genes are TRBV28 and TRBJ1-4; 7 bases are a match to TRBD1. The CDR3 consists of 15 residues. The trim removed 2 bases at V and 10 bases at J, leaving 10 bases unmatched. Looked up from germline, CDR1 is MDHEN and CDR2 is SYDVKM. The CDR3 region is CASSLQRQGFGKLFF. As DNA, the CDR3 is TGTGCCAGCAGTTTACAGAGACAGGGCTTCGGAAAACTGTTTTTT.

The chain is built from TRBV5-1 and TRBJ1-2, with a tentative D call TRBD1 (5 bases). The V gene lost 0 bases and the J gene lost 1 base, with 7 bases spanning the gap. This CDR3 contains 14 residues. The V gene's germline CDR1 is SGHRS and CDR2 YFSETQ. The CDR3 region is CASSLEGVNYGYTF. The CDR3 DNA sequence: TGCGCCAGCAGCTTGGAAGGGGTTAACTATGGCTACACCTTC. The variable domain in full, with the rest retrieved from reference TRBV5-1 and TRBJ1-2, is KAGVTQTPRYLIKTRGQQVTLSCSPISGHRSVSWYQQTPGQGLQFLFEYFSETQRNKGNFPGRFSGRQFSNSRSEMNVSTLELGDSALYLCASSLEGVNYGYTFGSGTRLTVV.

The chain combines TRBV5-4 with TRBJ1-6; 8 bases line up with TRBD1. The CDR3 sequence is 15 residues long. V lost 4 bases, J lost 7 bases, and 7 bases stayed unmatched. CDR1 and CDR2 from the germline V gene are SGHNT and YYREEE (reference sequence). The CDR3 sequence: CASSTGTGGNSPLHF. The CDR3 DNA follows: TGTGCCAGCAGCACCGGGACAGGCGGGAATTCACCCCTCCACTTT.

The chain joins TRBV30 to TRBJ2-6, with D perhaps matching TRBD1 (7 bases). The CDR3 is 17 amino acids. Germline CDR1 reads GTSNPN; CDR2 reads SVGIG (reference sequence). V was pared by 0 bases and J by 0 bases, with 12 bases between. The CDR3 DNA follows: TGTGCCTGGAGTGTCAGGGGGGCACCCTCTGGGGCCAACGTCCTGACTTTC. It is translated as CAWSVRGAPSGANVLTF.